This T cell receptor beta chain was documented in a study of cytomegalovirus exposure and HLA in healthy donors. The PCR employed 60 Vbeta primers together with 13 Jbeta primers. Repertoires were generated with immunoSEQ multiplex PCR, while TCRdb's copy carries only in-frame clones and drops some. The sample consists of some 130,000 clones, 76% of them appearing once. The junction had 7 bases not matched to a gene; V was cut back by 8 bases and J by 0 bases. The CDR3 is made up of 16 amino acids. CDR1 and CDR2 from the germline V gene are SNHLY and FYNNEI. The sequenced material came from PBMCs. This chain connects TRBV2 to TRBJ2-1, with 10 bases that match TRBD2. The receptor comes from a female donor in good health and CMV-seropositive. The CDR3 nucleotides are TGTGCCAGCCATAGCGGGGGGTTGAGCTCCTACAATGAGCAGTTCTTC. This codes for CASHSGGLSSYNEQFF.